The 23 T cell receptor beta chains given below trace back to one sample, sequenced in a study of spatial heterogeneity in lung cancer. Stated time point: sample taken at primary tumor resection. TCRdb processed the 5' RACE reads anew with MiXCR; each CDR3 protein has one entry. Of 8,500 to 14,000 distinct CDR3 sequences in the sample, 3.7% were seen once. The sample was PBMCs, taken at surgery. The receptor set was obtained from a female donor with early-stage non-small cell lung cancer.

Ten or more counts support this clonotype. The chain couples TRBV6-2 or TRBV6-3 to TRBJ1-5, with TRBD1 identical over 10 bases. Germline CDR1 is MNHEY and CDR2 is SVGEGT. This CDR3 contains 15 residues. The ends lost 6 bases at V and 1 base at J; junction bases unmatched: 3. DNA of the CDR3: TGTGCCAGCAGCACGACAGGGGGCAGCAATCAGCCCCAGCATTTT. It encodes CASSTTGGSNQPQHF.

The V call is TRBV27, the J call TRBJ2-7; 7 bases align to TRBD1. Germline V lookup: CDR1 MNHEY, CDR2 SMNVEV (reference sequence). This CDR3 region has 13 residues. V was clipped by 5 bases and J by 1 base; unmatched bases: 2. The CDR3 here is CASSPGQSYEQYF. In DNA, the CDR3 is TGTGCCAGCAGTCCGGGACAGTCCTACGAGCAGTACTTC.

This clonotype has at least ten counts. The chain carries TRBV9 and TRBJ2-3; D is unclear. Trimming took off 5 bases at V and 8 bases at J, with 27 bases between the two ends. The CDR3 totals 17 residues. Per germline, CDR1 SGDLS and CDR2 YYNGEE. The CDR3 DNA is TGTGCCAGCAGTCCCAACGTGGTCCCCCCCACAGATGGTACGCAGTATTTT. Translated, it gives CASSPNVVPPTDGTQYF.

This clonotype showed up many times. This chain uses TRBV21-1 with TRBJ2-1; TRBD1 was called by the table and not checked on the DNA. TRBV21-1 is labeled a pseudogene. This CDR3 contains 16 residues. CDR3 in DNA: TGTGCCAGCAGGACGGGACAGACAACAACCTACAATGAGCAGTTCTTC. Its translation: CASRTGQTTTYNEQFF.

This clonotype was observed at least ten times. The V call is TRBV2, the J call TRBJ1-1, with D uncertain. CDR1 SNHLY and CDR2 FYNNEI come from the germline V gene. Trimming pared 2 bases from V and 0 bases from J, leaving 4 bases between. The CDR3 covers 13 residues. CDR3 residues: CASSESVNTEAFF. The CDR3 bases are TGTGCCAGCAGTGAATCTGTGAACACTGAAGCTTTCTTT.

This clonotype has ten or more counts. This chain joins TRBV10-3 and TRBJ2-7; TRBD1 aligns across 9 bases. Germline V gives CDR1 ENHRY, CDR2 SYGVKD. V gave up 3 bases and J gave up 5 bases; unmatched junction bases: 11. CDR3 length equals 16 residues. The CDR3 region is CAISEPTGGGGHEQYF. CDR3 DNA sequence: TGTGCCATCAGTGAACCGACAGGGGGAGGAGGACACGAGCAGTACTTC.

This clonotype has a count of ten or more. The V call is TRBV4-3, the J call TRBJ2-1, with a weak D call TRBD2 (5 bases). The V gene's germline CDR1 is LGHNA and CDR2 YSLEER. Trimming left V 0 bases short and J 5 bases short, with 8 bases between. This CDR3 has 14 residues. CDR3 nucleotide sequence: TGCGCCAGCAGCCAAGATGTGGGAGACAATGAGCAGTTCTTC. Translated, it gives CASSQDVGDNEQFF.

This clonotype was observed at least ten times. J is TRBJ2-3 and V is TRBV9; TRBD2 matches 7 bases. CDR3 length: 17 residues. The germline gives CDR1 SGDLS, CDR2 YYNGEE. After removal of 0 bases from V and 4 bases from J, the junction contained 11 bases not matched to a gene. The chain's CDR3 is CASSVAGGLSASDTQYF. In nucleotides, the CDR3 is TGTGCCAGCAGCGTAGCGGGGGGACTTTCAGCCTCAGATACGCAGTATTTT.

There are many counts of this clonotype. This rearrangement joins TRBV7-2 to TRBJ1-2; D may be TRBD1 (5 bases). CDR1 is SGHTA, CDR2 FQGNSA, per germline. The germline V and J ends were trimmed by 5 bases and 4 bases, with 23 bases remaining between them. The CDR3 sequence is 17 residues long. In DNA, the CDR3 is TGTGCCAGCAGCCCCGCTGGGGCGAGGGGCAATGTCTATGGCTACACCTTC. It codes for CASSPAGARGNVYGYTF. Full variable domain (outside the CDR3, taken from reference TRBV7-2 and TRBJ1-2): GAGVSQSPSNKVTEKGKDVELRCDPISGHTALYWYRQSLGQGLEFLIYFQGNSAPDKSGLPSDRFSAERTGGSVSTLTIQRTQQEDSAVYLCASSPAGARGNVYGYTFGSGTRLTVV.

This clonotype was counted at least ten times. V gene TRBV13 combines with J gene TRBJ2-7; D is undetermined. The length of the CDR3 is 13 residues. Trimming took off 1 base at V and 6 bases at J, with 10 bases between the two ends. CDR1 and CDR2 from the germline V gene are PRHDT and FYEKMQ (reference sequence). The CDR3 nucleotides read TGTGCCAGCAGCTTAGAGTTAGTACGCGAGCAGTACTTC. This encodes CASSLELVREQYF.

This rearrangement joins TRBV2 to TRBJ2-3, with 11 bases matching TRBD2. This CDR3 contains 15 residues. With V trimmed by 2 bases and J by 3 bases, 1 base remained unmatched. Germline CDR1 reads SNHLY; CDR2 reads FYNNEI. The CDR3 DNA is TGTGCCAGCAGTGAAACTAGCGGGAGAACAGATACGCAGTATTTT. This encodes CASSETSGRTDTQYF. Together with reference TRBV2 and TRBJ2-3, the CDR3 gives the full variable domain: EPEVTQTPSHQVTQMGQEVILRCVPISNHLYFYWYRQILGQKVEFLVSFYNNEISEKSEIFDDQFSVERPDGSNFTLKIRSTKLEDSAMYFCASSETSGRTDTQYFGPGTRLTVL.

The sample holds many counts of this clonotype. The chain joins TRBV7-9 to TRBJ2-5; D is unresolved. The CDR3 consists of 15 residues. Trimming cost V 3 bases and J 0 bases, with 11 bases left between them. Germline V gene lookup returns CDR1 SEHNR and CDR2 FQNEAQ (reference sequence). The CDR3 DNA sequence: TGTGCCAGCAGCTTGGGTAGTTTAGACCAAGAGACCCAGTACTTC. It encodes CASSLGSLDQETQYF.

This clonotype was seen many times. The CDR3 DNA reads TGCAGTGCTAGATACAGCGGACTCAGCAGGTACCAAGAGACCCAGTACTTC. Translation gives CSARYSGLSRYQETQYF. The chain recombines TRBV20-1 with TRBJ2-5, with D possibly being TRBD2 (5 bases). The length of the CDR3 is 17 residues. CDR1 and CDR2 (germline): DFQATT, SNEGSKA (reference sequence). Trimming shortened V by 2 bases and J by 0 bases, and 19 bases separated the two germline ends.

Ten or more counts support this clonotype. The CDR3 loop reads CASRSHSGANVLTF. The CDR3 DNA is TGTGCCAGCAGGTCACACTCTGGGGCCAACGTCCTGACTTTC. The rearrangement uses TRBV28 and TRBJ2-6; D unresolved. The ends were cut back, 6 bases at V and 0 bases at J, with 6 bases in the middle. CDR1 MDHEN and CDR2 SYDVKM come from the germline V gene. The CDR3 is 14 residues long.

This clonotype has more than one count but fewer than ten. The chain combines TRBV13 with TRBJ1-2, with D perhaps matching TRBD1 (6 bases). The V and J ends lost 1 base and 7 bases respectively, with 10 bases between them. This CDR3 comprises 13 residues. Germline V gene sequence: CDR1 PRHDT, CDR2 FYEKMQ (reference sequence). For the CDR3, the DNA is TGTGCCAGCAGCTTAGATCAGGGGCTTGGCTACACCTTC. Translation: CASSLDQGLGYTF.

This clonotype was observed at least ten times. V usage is TRBV9 and J usage is TRBJ2-1; D gene ambiguous. The germline V and J ends were trimmed by 0 bases and 0 bases, with 19 bases remaining between them. This CDR3 contains 19 residues. Germline assignment: CDR1 SGDLS and CDR2 YYNGEE. This chain's CDR3 is CASSVDDGNLQSSYNEQFF. CDR3 sequence (DNA): TGTGCCAGCAGCGTAGACGATGGTAACCTCCAGAGCTCCTACAATGAGCAGTTCTTC.

Many counts were recorded for this clonotype. The chain has TRBV7-9 and TRBJ2-7; TRBD2 matches 10 bases. CDR1 and CDR2 (germline): SEHNR, FQNEAQ (reference sequence). Trimming at V came to 5 bases and at J to 2 bases, leaving 6 bases not matched to a gene. The CDR3 spans 15 residues. In nucleotides, the CDR3 is TGTGCCAGCAGCCCAGGACTAGCGGAACCCTACGAGCAGTACTTC. Its protein is CASSPGLAEPYEQYF.

This clonotype was counted only a few times. The genes are TRBV27 and TRBJ2-3, with TRBD2 identical over 11 bases. Germline V lookup: CDR1 MNHEY, CDR2 SMNVEV (reference sequence). J gave up 2 bases and V 1 base, and 5 bases lay outside the gene matches. This CDR3 region has 17 residues. CDR3 sequence (DNA): TGTGCCAGCAGTTTATTACTAGCGGGAGACCTCACAGATACGCAGTATTTT. Translation: CASSLLLAGDLTDTQYF.

This clonotype was picked up many times. The rearrangement joins TRBV4-2 to TRBJ2-3; a weak D match, TRBD1 (6 bases). The V gene's germline CDR1 is LGHNA and CDR2 YNFKEQ. Trimming pared 0 bases from V and 6 bases from J, leaving 10 bases between. This CDR3 has 14 residues. The CDR3, as DNA: TGTGCCAGCAGCCAAGAGGACAGACTGGATACGCAGTATTTT. Its translation is CASSQEDRLDTQYF.

At least ten counts were recorded for this clonotype. The chain uses TRBV4-3 and TRBJ2-5; 7 positions agree with TRBD1. Germline lookup yields CDR1 LGHNA and CDR2 YSLEER. CDR3 length equals 18 residues. V dropped 4 bases and J dropped 0; count of bases not matched to a gene: 14. CDR3 DNA sequence: TGCGCCAGCAGCCCGCTTAGAGGGGGCGGAATAAACCAAGAGACCCAGTACTTC. Translated, it gives CASSPLRGGGINQETQYF.

This clonotype was counted at least ten times. The chain couples TRBV12-3 or TRBV12-4 to TRBJ2-3; TRBD1 might be the D (5 bases). This CDR3 spans 16 amino acids. Trimming left V 0 bases short and J 3 bases short, with 13 bases between. The CDR3 spells CASSLAGQSPTDTQYF. CDR3 DNA sequence: TGTGCCAGCAGTTTAGCAGGACAATCACCTACAGATACGCAGTATTTT.

By sample fraction, this clonotype is medium-sized. The chain combines TRBV27 with TRBJ2-1; 14 bases are a match to TRBD2. Per germline, CDR1 MNHEY and CDR2 SMNVEV (reference sequence). CDR3 length: 17 amino acids. With 4 bases clipped from V and 10 bases from J, the junction kept 12 bases outside the gene matches. The DNA for the CDR3 is TGTGCCAGCAGTTCCCGTATTGGGACTAGCGGGAGTTCGGAGCAGTTCTTC. Protein: CASSSRIGTSGSSEQFF.

This clonotype was found many times. The V and J genes are TRBV6-5 and TRBJ2-5; D is undetermined. CDR1 and CDR2 from the germline V gene are MNHEY and SVGAGI. The CDR3 totals 11 residues. Trimming removed 4 bases from V and 2 bases from J, with 2 bases in between. The CDR3: CASSFQETQYF. CDR3 DNA sequence: TGTGCCAGCAGTTTTCAAGAGACCCAGTACTTC.